The source of this TCR beta chain is a study of blood T cell repertoires in COVID-19. Turning to the study itself: The United States, Italy and Spain provided the acute and convalescent COVID-19 samples.

Produced via immunoSEQ multiplex PCR; TCRdb's table is partial and in-frame only. This sample has more than 55,000 clones; around 88% occur once, and the top ten carry 5.5% to 7%. With 2 bases removed from V and 0 bases from J, the gap between germline ends came to 14 bases. The CDR3 contains 16 residues. The germline gives CDR1 SGHNT, CDR2 YYREEE (reference sequence). The J gene is TRBJ1-1, the V gene TRBV5-4, with a weak D call TRBD1 (5 bases). The TCR originated in a woman between 65 and 79 years old with acute or convalescent COVID-19. Sequenced: peripheral blood. CDR3 sequence (DNA): TGTGCCAGCAGCTTATCCGCAGGGAACATGAACACTGAAGCTTTCTTT. Protein: CASSLSAGNMNTEAFF.